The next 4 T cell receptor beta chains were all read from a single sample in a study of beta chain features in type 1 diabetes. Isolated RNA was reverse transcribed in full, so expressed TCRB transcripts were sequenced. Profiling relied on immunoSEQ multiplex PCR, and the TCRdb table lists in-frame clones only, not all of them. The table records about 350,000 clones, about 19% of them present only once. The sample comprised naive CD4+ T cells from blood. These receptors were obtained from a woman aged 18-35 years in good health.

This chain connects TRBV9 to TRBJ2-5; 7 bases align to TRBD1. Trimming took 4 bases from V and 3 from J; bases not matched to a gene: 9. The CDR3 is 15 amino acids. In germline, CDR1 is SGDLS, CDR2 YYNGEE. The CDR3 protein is CASSPPGTEKETQYF. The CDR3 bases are TGTGCCAGCAGCCCCCCCGGGACAGAAAAAGAGACCCAGTACTTC.

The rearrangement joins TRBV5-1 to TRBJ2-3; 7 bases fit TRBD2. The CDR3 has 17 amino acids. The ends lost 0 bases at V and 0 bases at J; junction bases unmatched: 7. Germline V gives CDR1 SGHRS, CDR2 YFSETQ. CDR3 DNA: TGCGCCAGCAGCTTGGCAGCTAGCGGCTCTAGCACAGATACGCAGTATTTT. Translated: CASSLAASGSSTDTQYF.

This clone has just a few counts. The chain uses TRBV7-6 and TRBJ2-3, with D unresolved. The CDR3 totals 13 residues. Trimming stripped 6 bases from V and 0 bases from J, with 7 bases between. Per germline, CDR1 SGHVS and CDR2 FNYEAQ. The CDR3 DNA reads TGTGCCAGCAGTGTGACTAGCACAGATACGCAGTATTTT. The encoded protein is CASSVTSTDTQYF.

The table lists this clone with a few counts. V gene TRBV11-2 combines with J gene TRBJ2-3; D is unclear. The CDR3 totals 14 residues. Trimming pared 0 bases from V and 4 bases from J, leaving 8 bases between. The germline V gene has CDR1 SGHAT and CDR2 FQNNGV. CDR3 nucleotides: TGTGCCAGCAGCTTAGATGGCAGTTCAGATACGCAGTATTTT. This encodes CASSLDGSSDTQYF.